These 21 T cell receptor beta chains originate from one sample sequenced in a study of T cell repertoires in cytomegalovirus infection. TCRdb reprocessed the reads with MiXCR, giving one entry per CDR3 protein. The sample records about 500,000 distinct CDR3 sequences, 30% to 40% being singletons. Their cognate antigens are unknown. The input for sequencing was cultured PBMCs, taken from culture after CMV antigen stimulation. The receptors were sampled from a human donor in good health (CMV status not recorded). Some clones in this sample may be carry-over from other donors' samples.

This clonotype was seen only a few times. The V call is TRBV6-1, the J call TRBJ2-7; 7 nucleotides line up with TRBD1. The CDR3 contains 13 residues. With 8 bases clipped from V and 7 bases from J, the junction kept 11 bases outside the gene matches. Germline CDR1 and CDR2: MNHNS and SASEGT. CDR3 sequence (DNA): TGTGCCAGCGGACAGGCGCAGGGATTAGAGCAGTACGTC. Encoded protein: CASGQAQGLEQYV.

This clonotype was counted between two and nine times. V gene TRBV6-2 or TRBV6-3 combines with J gene TRBJ1-5; possible D gene TRBD1, 6 bases. Germline values: CDR1 MNHEY, CDR2 SVGEGT. Trimming took 6 bases from V and 0 from J, leaving 9 bases between them. The CDR3 is 14 residues long. The CDR3 sequence is CASRRDNSNQPQHF. Here the CDR3 DNA reads TGTGCCAGCAGACGGGACAATAGCAATCAGCCCCAGCATTTT.

The rearrangement uses TRBV7-9 and TRBJ2-1; D is undetermined. The CDR3 is 16 residues long. Trimming shortened V by 5 bases and J by 2 bases, and 16 bases separated the two germline ends. Germline-derived CDR1 and CDR2 are SEHNR and FQNEAQ (reference sequence). CDR3 in amino acids: CASSPDGREAYNEQFF. Here the CDR3 DNA reads TGTGCCAGCAGCCCCGACGGTAGAGAAGCCTACAATGAGCAGTTCTTC. The whole variable domain, remainder taken from reference TRBV7-9 and TRBJ2-1, is DTGVSQNPRHKITKRGQNVTFRCDPISEHNRLYWYRQTLGQGPEFLTYFQNEAQLEKSRLLSDRFSAERPKGSFSTLEIQRTEQGDSAMYLCASSPDGREAYNEQFFGPGTRLTVL.

The chain couples TRBV19 to TRBJ2-5; 13 bases line up with TRBD2. The germline V gene encodes CDR1 LNHDA and CDR2 SQIVND (reference sequence). The length of the CDR3 is 16 residues. V lost 4 bases and J lost 9; bases outside the gene matches: 11. The CDR3 protein is CASSRLAGGSPESQYF. CDR3 in DNA: TGTGCCAGTAGTAGACTAGCGGGAGGCTCCCCGGAGTCCCAGTACTTC.

The chain joins TRBV20-1 to TRBJ2-1; 13 bases fit TRBD2. Germline values: CDR1 DFQATT, CDR2 SNEGSKA (reference sequence). V lost 7 bases, J lost 6 bases, and 6 bases stayed unmatched. This CDR3 has 14 amino acids. Here the CDR3 DNA reads TGCAGTGTCGGACTAGCGGGAGACCGCAATGAGCAGTTCTTC. Amino acid sequence: CSVGLAGDRNEQFF.

This sequence joins TRBV12-3 or TRBV12-4 and TRBJ1-4; the match to TRBD1 covers 7 bases. The CDR3 has 15 amino acids. Germline trimming cut 4 bases from V and 9 bases from J; bases unmatched to any gene: 11. CDR3 sequence: CASSSDREKGQKLFF. The CDR3 nucleotides are TGTGCCAGCAGTTCAGACAGGGAAAAAGGCCAAAAACTGTTTTTT.

A few counts support this clonotype. The rearrangement uses TRBV7-2 and TRBJ2-2; possible D gene TRBD2, 6 bases. V was clipped by 6 bases and J by 7 bases, with 12 bases between them. CDR3 length: 13 residues. Germline CDR1 and CDR2: SGHTA and FQGNSA. CDR3 nucleotide sequence: TGTGCCAGCAGGCCGGAGGGGATCGGGGAGCTGTTTTTT. It codes for CASRPEGIGELFF.

The V call is TRBV2, the J call TRBJ2-5; TRBD2 matches 11 bases. This CDR3 has 16 amino acids. The germline CDR1 and CDR2 sequences are SNHLY and FYNNEI. After removal of 5 bases from V and 2 bases from J, the junction contained 7 bases not matched to a gene. CDR3 region: CASSTGTSGWQETQYF. DNA for the CDR3: TGTGCCAGCAGTACCGGGACTAGCGGTTGGCAAGAGACCCAGTACTTC.

The rearrangement uses TRBV29-1 and TRBJ1-1; D might be TRBD1 (6 bases). The V gene's germline CDR1 is SQVTM and CDR2 ANQGSEA. V was trimmed by 3 bases and J by 4 bases, leaving 12 bases between them. The CDR3 consists of 13 residues. The CDR3 spells CSVDHRVFTEAFF. Written as DNA, the CDR3 is TGCAGCGTTGACCACAGGGTCTTCACTGAAGCTTTCTTT.

The chain is built from TRBV27 and TRBJ2-3; D remains ambiguous. With 4 bases removed from V and 2 bases from J, the gap between germline ends came to 4 bases. The germline gives CDR1 MNHEY, CDR2 SMNVEV (reference sequence). This CDR3 has 12 residues. In DNA, the CDR3 is TGTGCCAGCAGTTCCATCACAGATACGCAGTATTTT. Protein sequence: CASSSITDTQYF.

The V and J genes are TRBV7-9 and TRBJ1-5; 10 bases map to TRBD1. Germline V gene lookup returns CDR1 SEHNR and CDR2 FQNEAQ (reference sequence). The CDR3 is made up of 15 amino acids. Trimming at V came to 7 bases and at J to 1 base, leaving 4 bases not matched to a gene. CDR3 bases: TGTGCCAGCACCGGACAGGGGGACAGCAATCAGCCCCAGCATTTT. Amino acids: CASTGQGDSNQPQHF.

This clonotype was recorded once. Here the CDR3 reads CASSPGGGQTYEQYF. The CDR3 DNA is TGTGCCAGCAGTCCGGGGGGGGGACAGACCTACGAGCAGTACTTC. V is TRBV12-3 or TRBV12-4 and J is TRBJ2-7, with D possibly matching TRBD2 (8 bases). V was pared by 5 bases and J by 2 bases, with 16 bases between. CDR3 length: 15 amino acids.

This clonotype has just one count. The chain is built from TRBV2 and TRBJ1-1; D remains ambiguous. Trimming removed 8 bases at V and 1 base at J, with 8 bases between. CDR3 length: 12 residues. Germline values: CDR1 SNHLY, CDR2 FYNNEI. In DNA form, the CDR3 reads TGTGCCAGCGGGAGCCGGAACACTGAAGCTTTCTTT. This gives the protein CASGSRNTEAFF.

This sequence joins TRBV12-5 and TRBJ2-5, with a possible D match to TRBD1 (6 bases). The CDR3 consists of 14 residues. Trimming removed 1 base from V and 4 bases from J, with 10 bases in between. Germline-derived CDR1 and CDR2 are LGHNT and FRNRAP. The CDR3 loop is CASGLGTGSETQYF. The CDR3 DNA is TGTGCTAGTGGTTTGGGAACAGGGTCAGAGACCCAGTACTTC.

The chain combines TRBV20-1 with TRBJ1-2, with D maybe TRBD1 (6 bases). Germline V CDR1 and CDR2: DFQATT, SNEGSKA (reference sequence). This CDR3 comprises 13 residues. V was trimmed by 4 bases and J by 3 bases, leaving 12 bases between them. The CDR3 reads CSAIQGGDYGYTF. In DNA, the CDR3 is TGCAGTGCTATACAGGGAGGGGACTATGGCTACACCTTC.

This rearrangement joins TRBV7-2 to TRBJ2-3; TRBD2 aligns across 11 bases. After removal of 1 base from V and 6 bases from J, the junction contained 6 bases not matched to a gene. This CDR3 is 16 amino acids long. CDR1 and CDR2 (germline): SGHTA, FQGNSA. In nucleotides, the CDR3 is TGTGCCAGCAGCTTAGGTTTAGCGGGAGGGCACGATACGCAGTATTTT. Protein product: CASSLGLAGGHDTQYF.

This clonotype was counted many times. This chain connects TRBV7-6 to TRBJ2-5; the D gene is possibly TRBD1 (5 bases). The CDR3 has 18 amino acids. Trimming removed 4 bases at V and 2 bases at J, with 23 bases between. Per germline, CDR1 SGHVS and CDR2 FNYEAQ. The CDR3 DNA follows: TGTGCCAGCAGCTATGCAGGTGACACAGGAACGCTACAAGAGACCCAGTACTTC. This gives the protein CASSYAGDTGTLQETQYF.

The chain couples TRBV5-5 to TRBJ2-7, with 8 bases that match TRBD1. In germline, CDR1 is SGHKS, CDR2 YYEKEE (reference sequence). V trimming: 4 bases; J trimming: 5 bases; junction bases outside the gene matches: 5. This CDR3 has 13 residues. The CDR3 region is CASSPGQGHEQYF. The CDR3 DNA is TGTGCCAGCAGCCCCGGACAGGGCCACGAGCAGTACTTC.

This clonotype appeared many times. The chain links TRBV7-6 to TRBJ1-1; D is ambiguous. Germline loops: CDR1 SGHVS, CDR2 FNYEAQ. There are 16 residues in the CDR3. Deletions cut 5 bases from V and 0 bases from J, with 16 bases between. Written as DNA, the CDR3 is TGTGCCAGCAGCCCCGGATCCGGGGAAATGAACACTGAAGCTTTCTTT. Translating gives CASSPGSGEMNTEAFF.

This chain connects TRBV7-2 to TRBJ1-2; perhaps TRBD1 as D (6 bases). Trimming pared 5 bases from V and 6 bases from J, leaving 19 bases between. This CDR3 contains 15 residues. Germline loops: CDR1 SGHTA, CDR2 FQGNSA. As DNA, the CDR3 is TGTGCCAGCAGCAGCGCTCGTGTGGGGGCGCATGGCTACACCTTC. Its translation: CASSSARVGAHGYTF.

The chain is built from TRBV6-5 and TRBJ2-1, with D possibly matching TRBD1 (6 bases). Trimming left V 0 bases short and J 7 bases short, with 13 bases between. Germline V gives CDR1 MNHEY, CDR2 SVGAGI. The CDR3 contains 15 residues. CDR3 nucleotide sequence: TGTGCCAGCAGTTACTCGGGGGCGAGGGGAAATGAGCAGTTCTTC. Translating it yields CASSYSGARGNEQFF.